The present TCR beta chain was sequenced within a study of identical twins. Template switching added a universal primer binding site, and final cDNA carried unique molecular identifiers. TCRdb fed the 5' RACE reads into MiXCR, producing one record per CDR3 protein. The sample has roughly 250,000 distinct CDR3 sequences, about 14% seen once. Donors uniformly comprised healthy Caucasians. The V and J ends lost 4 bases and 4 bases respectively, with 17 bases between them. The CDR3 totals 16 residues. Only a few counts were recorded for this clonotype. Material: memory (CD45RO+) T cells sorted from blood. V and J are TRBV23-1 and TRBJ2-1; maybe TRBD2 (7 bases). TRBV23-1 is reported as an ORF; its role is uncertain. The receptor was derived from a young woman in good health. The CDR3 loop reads CASSLVRGGTYNEQFF. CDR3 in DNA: TGCGCCAGCAGTCTCGTGAGGGGGGGAACATACAATGAGCAGTTCTTC.